A selection of T cell receptor beta chains follows, all from one sample in a study of T-cell memory formation after mild COVID-19. TCRdb reanalysed the 5' RACE reads using MiXCR and keeps one entry per CDR3 protein. This table has about 140,000 distinct CDR3 sequences, more than 13% appearing once. The sequenced sample consisted of PBMCs or a T cell subset sorted from them (not recorded which). The receptors stem from an adult woman who had mild COVID-19 (a few samples of this study predate the infection). Cell type and time point are not known. Each CDR3 is given with its conserved first and last residue. Size values are once, few and many counts, or a class for expanded clones, and some rows have none.

V gene | clone size | CDR3 protein
TRBV9 | few | CASSGSGNLYEQYF
TRBV4-3 | - | CASSQVGQGSNYGYTF
TRBV11-2 | - | CASSNRLAGLGDTQYF
TRBV24-1 | - | CATSDLTLTEQFF
TRBV11-3 | - | CASSLDGGYTF
TRBV5-1 | - | CASSDTTGIGEQYF
TRBV13 | few | CASGQGGTDTQYF
TRBV6-5 | - | CASSLSPRRGPQETQYF
TRBV4-3 | few | CASSPGVSGSGSYNEQFF
TRBV7-2 | - | CASSLDWGFQGEGYSNQPQHF
TRBV7-9 | many | CASSPDYEQYF
TRBV7-2 | - | CASTKAGFTDTQYF
TRBV11-2 | - | CASSPGTSGSITGELFF
TRBV12-3/TRBV12-4 | - | CASSLVLGTYEQYF
TRBV29-1 | - | CSVVISGANVLTF
TRBV6-4 | - | CASSDSPQLNSYNEQFF